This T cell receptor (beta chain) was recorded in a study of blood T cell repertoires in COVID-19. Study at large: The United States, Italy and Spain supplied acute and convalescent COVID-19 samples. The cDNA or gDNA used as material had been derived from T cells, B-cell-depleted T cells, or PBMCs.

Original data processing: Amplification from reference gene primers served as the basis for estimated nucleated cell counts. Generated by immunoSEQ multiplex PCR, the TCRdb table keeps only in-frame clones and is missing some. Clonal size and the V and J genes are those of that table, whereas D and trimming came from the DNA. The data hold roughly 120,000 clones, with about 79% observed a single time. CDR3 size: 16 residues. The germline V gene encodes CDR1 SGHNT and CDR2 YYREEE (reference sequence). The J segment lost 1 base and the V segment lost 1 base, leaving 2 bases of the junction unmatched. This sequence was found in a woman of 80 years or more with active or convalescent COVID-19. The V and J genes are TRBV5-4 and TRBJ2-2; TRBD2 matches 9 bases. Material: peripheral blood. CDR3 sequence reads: CASSLFSGGNTGELFF. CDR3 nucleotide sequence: TGTGCCAGCAGCTTGTTTAGCGGGGGGAACACCGGGGAGCTGTTTTTT.